Shown below are 15 T cell receptor beta chains from a single sample sequenced in a study of T cells after yellow fever vaccination (dated by TCRdb to the late 2010s). The treatment or condition label on this specimen signifies: live attenuated yellow fever vaccine strain. The protocol used for the library was 5' RACE. Sequencing relied on an Illumina HiSeq 2500. TCRdb trimmed public reads at Q25 via fastp, called clones via MiXCR and kept in-frame beta chains. Each record represents a unique CDR3 protein, reported with the most common genes and DNA among its rows. For this sample there are 60,000 to 85,000 distinct CDR3 sequences; approximately 7.7% appear just once. Roughly a third of the sample belongs to the ten largest clones. The source was CD8+ T cells sorted from PBMCs, collected around 5 days after the first yellow fever vaccination. The receptors stem from a man aged 18 to 30 who received the YFV17D yellow fever vaccine.

This clonotype showed up just a few times. The chain links TRBV30 to TRBJ2-3; either TRBD1 or TRBD2 may fit D (6 bases each). Deletions cut 4 bases from V and 4 bases from J, with 12 bases between. This CDR3 region has 13 residues. CDR1 GTSNPN and CDR2 SVGIG come from the germline V gene (reference sequence). The CDR3 nucleotides are TGTGCCTGGACCGGAGGGGGGCCAGATACGCAGTATTTT. The encoded protein is CAWTGGGPDTQYF. The variable domain in full, with the rest retrieved from reference TRBV30 and TRBJ2-3, is SQTIHQWPATLVQPVGSPLSLECTVEGTSNPNLYWYRQAAGRGLQLLFYSVGIGQISSEVPQNLSASRPQDRQFILSSKKLLLSDSGFYLCAWTGGGPDTQYFGPGTRLTVL.

This clonotype was observed a few times. The rearrangement joins TRBV28 to TRBJ2-5; 7 bases line up with TRBD1. The trim removed 3 bases at V and 1 base at J, leaving 11 bases unmatched. This CDR3 has 17 residues. Per the germline V gene, CDR1 is MDHEN and CDR2 is SYDVKM. CDR3 DNA: TGTGCCAGCAGTTTCGACCAATTCCGGACAGGCCAAGAGACCCAGTACTTC. It is translated as CASSFDQFRTGQETQYF.

This clonotype was counted only a few times. The chain combines TRBV6-2 or TRBV6-3 with TRBJ2-3; D remains ambiguous. Germline V gene sequence: CDR1 MNHEY, CDR2 SVGEGT. This CDR3 has 14 amino acids. V lost 5 bases, J lost 2 bases, and 11 bases lay in between. Here the CDR3 DNA reads TGTGCCAGCAGTGGACGGACCGACACAGATACGCAGTATTTT. Protein: CASSGRTDTDTQYF.

Concerning this clonotype itself: A much larger clone differs by one base, so this may be a read error. The gene calls are TRBV6-4 and TRBJ2-2; weak D call: TRBD2 (5 bases). The CDR3 totals 13 residues. The germline CDR1 and CDR2 sequences are MRHNA and SNTAGT. DNA of the CDR3: TGTGCCAGCAGTGACTCGACTACCGGGGAGCTGCTTTTT. This translates into CASSDSTTGELLF.

This clonotype has a handful of counts. CDR3 sequence: CASSRFGTWSSETSNTDTQYF. The CDR3 DNA reads as TGCGCCAGCAGCCGTTTTGGGACTTGGAGCTCCGAGACTAGCAACACAGATACGCAGTATTTT. This rearrangement joins TRBV5-1 to TRBJ2-3; 7 bases align to TRBD2. CDR1 SGHRS and CDR2 YFSETQ come from the germline V gene. The J segment lost 2 bases and the V segment lost 4 bases, leaving 25 bases of the junction unmatched. The CDR3 extends over 21 amino acids.

This clonotype was recorded many times. The genes are TRBV10-3 and TRBJ2-3; 10 bases are shared with TRBD2. The CDR3 spans 16 residues. Germline values: CDR1 ENHRY, CDR2 SYGVKD. The V gene end was trimmed by 2 bases and the J gene end by 2 bases; junction bases not matched to a gene: 4. The CDR3 nucleotides read TGTGCCATCAGTGAGCCAAGCGGGGGGGTCACAGATACGCAGTATTTT. Translating it yields CAISEPSGGVTDTQYF.

This clonotype has just a few counts. This chain links TRBV7-9 with TRBJ2-7, with D uncertain. Germline-derived CDR1 and CDR2 are SEHNR and FQNEAQ (reference sequence). Trimming stripped 5 bases from V and 3 bases from J, with 23 bases between. The CDR3 runs 17 residues. The CDR3 sequence: CASSPVVPTGGIYEQYF. CDR3 coding DNA: TGTGCCAGCAGCCCGGTGGTACCAACCGGTGGGATCTACGAGCAGTACTTC.

This clonotype has a handful of counts. The chain couples TRBV12-3 or TRBV12-4 to TRBJ2-3; D might be TRBD1 or TRBD2, each matching 5 bases. The CDR3 runs 14 residues. V was shortened by 6 bases and J by 11 bases, with 21 bases between the two germline ends. CDR3 in DNA: TGTGCCAGCAGCTCCACCGGGACGATGAGGCAGCAGTATTTT. Amino acids: CASSSTGTMRQQYF.

As concerns this clonotype: At one end the junction does not follow the germline gene, possibly because of a read error. CDR3: CASNLGGYEQYF. In DNA, the CDR3 is TGTGCCAGCAACTTAGGGGGGTACGAGCAGTACTTC. The chain combines TRBV7-6 with TRBJ2-7; D is possibly TRBD1 or TRBD2 (6 bases each). From germline, CDR1 is SGHVS and CDR2 FNYEAQ. The CDR3 runs 12 residues.

This clonotype was observed at least ten times. The gene calls are TRBV13 and TRBJ1-2, with 8 bases identical to TRBD1. The V and J ends lost 0 bases and 4 bases, in that order; junction bases with no gene match: 1. CDR3 size: 14 residues. CDR1 and CDR2 from the germline V gene are PRHDT and FYEKMQ (reference sequence). CDR3 DNA: TGTGCCAGCAGCTTAGGGGACAGGGTCTATGGCTACACCTTC. Amino acids: CASSLGDRVYGYTF. The full variable domain, its missing parts supplied by reference TRBV13 and TRBJ1-2, is AAGVIQSPRHLIKEKRETATLKCYPIPRHDTVYWYQQGPGQDPQFLISFYEKMQSDKGSIPDRFSAQQFSDYHSELNMSSLELGDSALYFCASSLGDRVYGYTFGSGTRLTVV.

In this sample, this clonotype turned up many times. J is TRBJ2-2 and V is TRBV7-8; D is tentatively TRBD1 or TRBD2 (5 bases each). CDR1 and CDR2 from the germline V gene are SGHVS and FQNEAQ. V shed 5 bases and J shed 4 bases, with 14 bases lying between them. CDR3 length: 15 amino acids. CDR3 in amino acids: CASSLRGTVTGELFF. CDR3 sequence (DNA): TGTGCCAGCAGCCTACGAGGGACGGTCACCGGGGAGCTGTTTTTT.

Here the CDR3 reads CASTRGRAGANVLTF. The CDR3 nucleotides read TGTGCCAGCACCCGGGGCAGGGCTGGGGCCAACGTCCTGACTTTC. The V call is TRBV27, the J call TRBJ2-6, with D perhaps TRBD1 or TRBD2 (5 bases each). The CDR3 is 15 residues long. Trimming removed 7 bases at V and 2 bases at J, with 12 bases between. Germline values: CDR1 MNHEY, CDR2 SMNVEV (reference sequence).

The V gene is TRBV4-3, the J gene TRBJ1-1; 8 bases match TRBD1. Per germline, CDR1 LGHNA and CDR2 YSLEER. Trimming removed 1 base from V and 4 bases from J; junction bases left unmatched: 5. The CDR3 sequence is 15 residues long. Written as DNA, the CDR3 is TGCGCCAGCAGCCAAGGGACAGGGATGGGCACTGAAGCTTTCTTT. Its translation is CASSQGTGMGTEAFF.

The CDR3 region has the DNA TGTGCCAGCAGCGTGGGGTGGGTTCGGGGGCGTTTCAATGAGCAGTTCTTC. This translates into CASSVGWVRGRFNEQFF. V and J are TRBV9 and TRBJ2-1; perhaps D is TRBD1 or TRBD2 (6 bases each). CDR3 length: 17 amino acids. Per germline, CDR1 SGDLS and CDR2 YYNGEE. Trimming removed 2 bases at V and 6 bases at J, with 21 bases between.

This clonotype showed up just a few times. This chain links TRBV7-8 with TRBJ2-3; the D is unclear. CDR3 size: 16 residues. Germline loops: CDR1 SGHVS, CDR2 FQNEAQ. Trimming took 1 base from V and 0 from J, leaving 11 bases between them. The CDR3 DNA sequence: TGTGCCAGCAGCTTAGTCGCGCGGTCTAGCACAGATACGCAGTATTTT. As protein: CASSLVARSSTDTQYF.